The rows below give T cell receptor beta chains drawn from one sample of a study of cytomegalovirus exposure and HLA in healthy donors. TCRdb's copy holds only in-frame clones and misses some; the assay was immunoSEQ multiplex PCR. The data hold about 200,000 clones, with roughly 77% observed a single time. Sample: PBMCs. All receptors come from a male donor in good health and CMV-seropositive. Both conserved end residues are part of each CDR3. The order of the fields is V gene, J gene, D gene, clone size, CDR3 protein, CDR3 DNA. The D gene is left open where the match is weak. Expanded clones are given a class, and other clones once, few, many or no size at all.

>TRBV9|TRBJ2-1|-|-
CASSLLAGPYNEQFF
TGTGCCAGCAGCCTACTAGCAGGTCCCTACAATGAGCAGTTCTTC
>TRBV19|TRBJ1-4|TRBD1|once
CASSMGDRGSEKLFF
TGTGCCAGTAGTATGGGGGACAGGGGTAGCGAAAAACTGTTTTTT
>TRBV5-4|TRBJ2-1|TRBD2|-
CASSLEAGGNEQFF
TGTGCCAGCAGCTTGGAAGCGGGGGGGAATGAGCAGTTCTTC
>TRBV6-4|TRBJ1-1|TRBD1|-
CASRRTGSGSEAFF
TGTGCCAGCAGGAGGACAGGGAGTGGGTCTGAAGCTTTCTTT
>TRBV7-2|TRBJ1-6|-|-
CASNIKGSPLHF
TGTGCCAGCAACATAAAGGGGTCACCCCTCCACTTT
>TRBV6-6|TRBJ1-5|-|-
CATTLGTYSNQPQHF
TGTGCCACCACCCTGGGCACCTATAGCAATCAGCCCCAGCATTTT
>TRBV30|TRBJ2-3|-|-
CAWRIGGSTDTQYF
TGTGCCTGGAGAATAGGAGGAAGCACAGATACGCAGTATTTT
>TRBV7-2|TRBJ1-3|TRBD1|-
CASSLEDRGRGNTIYF
TGTGCCAGCAGCTTAGAAGACAGGGGACGTGGAAACACCATATATTTT
>TRBV10-3|TRBJ1-2|-|-
CAISSTVQGGDGYTF
TGTGCCATCAGTTCTACTGTTCAGGGTGGCGATGGCTACACCTTC
>TRBV27|TRBJ2-2|-|-
CASSLNGGGITGELFF
TGTGCCAGCAGTTTAAATGGCGGAGGGATCACCGGGGAGCTGTTTTTT
>TRBV4-3|TRBJ2-2|-|-
CASSQELRVYGELFF
TGCGCCAGCAGCCAAGAATTACGAGTCTACGGGGAGCTGTTTTTT
>TRBV7-9|TRBJ2-7|-|-
CASSPRTGDEQYF
TGTGCCAGCAGCCCGAGGACGGGGGACGAGCAGTACTTC
>TRBV28|TRBJ2-7|-|few
CASIADTYEQYF
TGTGCCAGTATAGCGGACACCTACGAGCAGTACTTC
>TRBV5-3|TRBJ1-5|TRBD1|few
CARSAQDSQGGYSNQPQHF
TGTGCCAGAAGCGCCCAAGACAGTCAGGGGGGCTATAGCAATCAGCCCCAGCATTTT
>TRBV5-5|TRBJ2-5|TRBD1|-
CASSLVPGQEETQYF
TGTGCCAGCAGCTTGGTACCCGGACAGGAAGAGACCCAGTACTTC
>TRBV27|TRBJ2-3|-|-
CASKPGGTDTQYF
TGTGCCAGCAAGCCAGGGGGCACAGATACGCAGTATTTT
>TRBV2|TRBJ2-5|TRBD2|-
CASSLRLAGMETQYF
TGTGCCAGCAGCCTCAGACTAGCGGGGATGGAGACCCAGTACTTC
>TRBV4-3|TRBJ1-4|-|-
CASSLSPRGWGEKLFF
TGCGCCAGCAGCCTGAGCCCCAGGGGCTGGGGTGAAAAACTGTTTTTT